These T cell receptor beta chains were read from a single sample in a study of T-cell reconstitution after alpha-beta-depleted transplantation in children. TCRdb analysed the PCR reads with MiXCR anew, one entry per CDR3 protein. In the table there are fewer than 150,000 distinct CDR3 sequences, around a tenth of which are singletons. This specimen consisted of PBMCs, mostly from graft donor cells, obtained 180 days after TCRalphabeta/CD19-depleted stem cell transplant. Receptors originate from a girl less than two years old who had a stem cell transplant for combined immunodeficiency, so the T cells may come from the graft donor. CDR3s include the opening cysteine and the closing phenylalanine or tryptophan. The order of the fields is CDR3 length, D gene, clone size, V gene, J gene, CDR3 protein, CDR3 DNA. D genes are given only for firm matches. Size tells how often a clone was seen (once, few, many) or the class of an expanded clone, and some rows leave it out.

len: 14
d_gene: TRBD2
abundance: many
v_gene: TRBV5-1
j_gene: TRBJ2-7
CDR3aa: CASMTSDSSYEQYF
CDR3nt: TGCGCCAGCATGACTAGCGACAGCTCCTACGAGCAGTACTTC

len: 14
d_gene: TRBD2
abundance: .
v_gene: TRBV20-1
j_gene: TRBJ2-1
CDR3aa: CSAIAGVGHNEQFF
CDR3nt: TGCAGTGCTATAGCGGGAGTCGGTCACAATGAGCAGTTCTTC

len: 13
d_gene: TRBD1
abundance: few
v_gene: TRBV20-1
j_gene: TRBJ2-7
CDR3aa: CSASRGRTYEQYF
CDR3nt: TGCAGTGCTAGCAGGGGGCGGACCTACGAGCAGTACTTC

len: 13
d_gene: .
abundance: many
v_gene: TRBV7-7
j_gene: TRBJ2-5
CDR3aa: CASSPGFQETQYF
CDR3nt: TGTGCTAGCAGCCCGGGGTTCCAAGAGACCCAGTACTTC

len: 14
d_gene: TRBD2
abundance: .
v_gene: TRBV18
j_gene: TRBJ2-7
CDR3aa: CASSPWEGRDEQYF
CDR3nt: TGTGCCAGCTCCCCTTGGGAGGGTAGGGACGAGCAGTACTTC

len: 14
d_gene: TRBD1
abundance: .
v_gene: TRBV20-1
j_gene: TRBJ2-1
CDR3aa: CSPTGDPGVNEQFF
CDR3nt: TGCAGTCCAACAGGGGACCCCGGTGTGAATGAGCAGTTCTTC

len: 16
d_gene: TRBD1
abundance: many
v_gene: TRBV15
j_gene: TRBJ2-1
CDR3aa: CATSRLGGASYNEQFF
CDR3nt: TGTGCCACCAGCAGGTTAGGGGGCGCGTCCTACAATGAGCAGTTCTTC

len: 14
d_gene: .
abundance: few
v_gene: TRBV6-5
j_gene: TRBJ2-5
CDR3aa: CASSYSQSPETQYF
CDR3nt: TGTGCCAGCAGTTACTCACAGTCCCCGGAGACCCAGTACTTC

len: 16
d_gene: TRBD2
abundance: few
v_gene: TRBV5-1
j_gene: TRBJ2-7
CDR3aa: CASSPRLAVSSYEQYF
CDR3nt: TGCGCCAGCAGCCCGAGGCTAGCGGTGAGCTCCTACGAGCAGTACTTC

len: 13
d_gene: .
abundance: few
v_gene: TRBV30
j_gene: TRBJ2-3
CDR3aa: CAWRRSGQGTQYF
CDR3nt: TGTGCCTGGAGGAGGAGCGGGCAAGGTACGCAGTATTTT

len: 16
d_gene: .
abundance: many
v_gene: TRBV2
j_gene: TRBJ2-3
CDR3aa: CASSNDRTRSTDTQYF
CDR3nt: TGTGCCAGCAGTAACGACAGGACCCGTAGCACAGATACGCAGTATTTT

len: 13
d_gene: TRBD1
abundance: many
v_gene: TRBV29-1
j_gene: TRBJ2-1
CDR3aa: CSVDETGVDEQFF
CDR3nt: TGCAGCGTTGATGAGACAGGGGTGGATGAGCAGTTCTTC

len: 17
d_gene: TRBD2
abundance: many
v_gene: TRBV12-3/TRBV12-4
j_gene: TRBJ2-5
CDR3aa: CASSPRTSGRSRETQYF
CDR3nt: TGTGCCAGCAGTCCACGGACTAGCGGGAGAAGTCGAGAGACCCAGTACTTC

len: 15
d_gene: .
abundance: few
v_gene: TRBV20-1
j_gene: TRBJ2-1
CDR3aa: CSARPTGRNYNEQFF
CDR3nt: TGCAGTGCTAGACCCACTGGCAGGAACTACAATGAGCAGTTCTTC

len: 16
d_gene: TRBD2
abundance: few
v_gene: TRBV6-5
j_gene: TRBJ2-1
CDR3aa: CASSYSSGGAYNEQFF
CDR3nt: TGTGCCAGCAGTTACTCCTCCGGGGGGGCCTACAATGAGCAGTTCTTC

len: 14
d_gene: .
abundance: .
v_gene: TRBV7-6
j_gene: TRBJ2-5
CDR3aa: CASRDSRVGETQYF
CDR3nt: TGTGCCAGCAGAGACTCCAGGGTGGGAGAGACCCAGTACTTC

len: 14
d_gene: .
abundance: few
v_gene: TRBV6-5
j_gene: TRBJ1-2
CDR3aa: CASSSRGVGYGYTF
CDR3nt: TGTGCCAGCAGTTCTAGGGGCGTAGGATATGGCTACACCTTC

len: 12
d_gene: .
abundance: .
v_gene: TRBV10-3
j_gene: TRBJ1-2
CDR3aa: CAISERRDGYTF
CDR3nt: TGTGCCATCAGTGAGAGGAGGGATGGCTACACCTTC

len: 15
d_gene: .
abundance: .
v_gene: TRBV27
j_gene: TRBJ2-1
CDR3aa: CASSLLGGSNNEQFF
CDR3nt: TGTGCCAGCAGTTTATTAGGGGGATCTAATAATGAGCAGTTCTTC

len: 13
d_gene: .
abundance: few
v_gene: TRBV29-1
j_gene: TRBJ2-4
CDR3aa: CSVLISSKNIQYF
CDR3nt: TGCAGCGTTTTAATTAGTTCCAAAAACATTCAGTACTTC

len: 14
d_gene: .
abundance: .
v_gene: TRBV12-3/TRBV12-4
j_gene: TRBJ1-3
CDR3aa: CASSLLQSGNTIYF
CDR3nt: TGTGCCAGCAGTTTATTACAATCCGGAAACACCATATATTTT

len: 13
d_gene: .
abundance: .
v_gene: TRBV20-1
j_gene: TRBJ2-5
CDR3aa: CSARDGGQETQYF
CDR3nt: TGCAGTGCTAGGGACGGTGGACAAGAGACCCAGTACTTC

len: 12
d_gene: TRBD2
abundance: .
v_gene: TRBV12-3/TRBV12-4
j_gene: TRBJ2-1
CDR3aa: CASSPLAGEQFF
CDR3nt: TGTGCCAGCAGTCCCCTAGCGGGTGAGCAGTTCTTC

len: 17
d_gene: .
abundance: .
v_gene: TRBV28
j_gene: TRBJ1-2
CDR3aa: CASSLFGAATSNYGYTF
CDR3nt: TGTGCCAGCAGTTTATTTGGGGCCGCTACCTCTAACTATGGCTACACCTTC

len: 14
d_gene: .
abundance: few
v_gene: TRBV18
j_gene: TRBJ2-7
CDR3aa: CASSPARPGHEQYF
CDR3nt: TGTGCCAGCTCACCAGCTAGGCCGGGCCACGAGCAGTACTTC

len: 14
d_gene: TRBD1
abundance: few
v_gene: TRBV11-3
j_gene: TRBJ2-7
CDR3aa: CASSYKRQGNEQYF
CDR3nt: TGTGCCAGCAGCTATAAAAGACAGGGCAACGAGCAGTACTTC

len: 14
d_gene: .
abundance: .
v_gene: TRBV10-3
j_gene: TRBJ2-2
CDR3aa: CATKGGPGTGELFF
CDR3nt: TGTGCCACCAAGGGCGGACCCGGCACCGGGGAGCTGTTTTTT

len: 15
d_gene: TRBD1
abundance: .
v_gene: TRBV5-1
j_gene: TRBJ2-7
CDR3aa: CASSLTGTGSYEQYF
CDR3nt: TGCGCCAGCAGCCTCACCGGGACAGGGTCCTACGAGCAGTACTTC

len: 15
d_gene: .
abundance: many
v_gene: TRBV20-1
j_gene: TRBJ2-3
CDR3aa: CSANVAALGTDTQYF
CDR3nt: TGCAGTGCCAATGTGGCGGCTTTGGGCACAGATACGCAGTATTTT

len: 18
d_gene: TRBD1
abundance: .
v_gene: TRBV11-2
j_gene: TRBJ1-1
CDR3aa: CASSLVPTGQGIYTEAFF
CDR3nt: TGTGCCAGCAGCTTAGTCCCAACGGGACAGGGTATATACACTGAAGCTTTCTTT

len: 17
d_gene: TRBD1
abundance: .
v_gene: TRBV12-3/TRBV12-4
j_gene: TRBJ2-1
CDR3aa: CASSHQRTGKNYNEQFF
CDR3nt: TGTGCCAGCAGTCATCAACGGACAGGGAAAAACTACAATGAGCAGTTCTTC

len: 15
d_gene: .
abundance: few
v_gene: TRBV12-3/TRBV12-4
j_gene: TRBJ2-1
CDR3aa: CASSLAGIRWNEQFF
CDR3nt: TGTGCCAGCAGTTTGGCTGGGATCCGTTGGAATGAGCAGTTCTTC

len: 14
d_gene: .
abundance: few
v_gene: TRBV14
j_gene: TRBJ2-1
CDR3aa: CASSPRAGTGEQFF
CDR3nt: TGTGCCAGCAGCCCGAGGGCAGGGACGGGTGAGCAGTTCTTC

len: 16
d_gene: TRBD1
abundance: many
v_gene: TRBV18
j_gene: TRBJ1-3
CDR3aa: CASSPPQGLSGNTIYF
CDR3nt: TGTGCCAGCTCACCACCACAGGGGCTCTCTGGAAACACCATATATTTT

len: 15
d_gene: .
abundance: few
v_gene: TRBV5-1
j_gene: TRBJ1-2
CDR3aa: CASSSNRDRIYGYTF
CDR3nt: TGCGCCAGCAGCTCGAACCGGGACCGGATCTATGGCTACACCTTC

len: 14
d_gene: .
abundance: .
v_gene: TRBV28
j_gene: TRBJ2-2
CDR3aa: CASSGLQGTGELFF
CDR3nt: TGTGCCAGCAGTGGTCTTCAAGGGACCGGGGAGCTGTTTTTT

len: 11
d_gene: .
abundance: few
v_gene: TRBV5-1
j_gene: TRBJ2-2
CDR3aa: CASGGTGELFF
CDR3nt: TGCGCCAGCGGCGGCACCGGGGAGCTGTTTTTT